The 7 T cell receptor beta chains reported below all come from one sample, sequenced in a study of blood T cell repertoires in COVID-19. Libraries were prepared by immunoSEQ multiplex PCR; TCRdb keeps only in-frame clonotypes and omits some of them. The sample consists of hundreds of thousands of clones, 70% to 90% of them appearing once. What was sequenced was peripheral blood. The receptors stem from a man aged 65-85 years with acute or convalescent COVID-19.

This chain uses TRBV4-1 with TRBJ2-2, with a possible D match to TRBD1 (5 bases). Trimming cost V 2 bases and J 0 bases, with 7 bases left between them. The CDR3 has 15 amino acids. CDR1 MGHRA and CDR2 YSYEKL come from the germline V gene. The CDR3 region has the DNA TGCGCCAGCAGCCAACCAGGGCCGAACACCGGGGAGCTGTTTTTT. It codes for CASSQPGPNTGELFF.

The CDR3 nucleotides read TGTGCCAGCAGCCCCGGACAGGCTAATGAAAAACTGTTTTTT. Protein product: CASSPGQANEKLFF. This chain connects TRBV3-1 (or the pseudogene TRBV3-2) to TRBJ1-4, with TRBD1 matching 7 bases. V lost 4 bases and J lost 3; bases outside the gene matches: 2. The CDR3 loop spans 14 amino acids. Germline lookup yields CDR1 LGHDT and CDR2 YNNKEL (reference sequence).

This clone came up a few times. The chain recombines TRBV7-9 with TRBJ1-2; TRBD1 might be the D (6 bases). V shed 4 bases and J shed 8 bases, with 17 bases lying between them. Germline V CDR1 and CDR2: SEHNR, FQNEAQ (reference sequence). The CDR3 covers 14 residues. CDR3 residues: CASSSQGGSEGYTF. In DNA, the CDR3 is TGTGCCAGCAGCTCACAGGGCGGGAGTGAGGGCTACACCTTC.

The V and J genes are TRBV6-4 and TRBJ2-3; TRBD2 is a possible D gene (6 bases). Trimming left V 8 bases short and J 2 bases short, with 11 bases between. The CDR3 totals 13 residues. CDR1 MRHNA and CDR2 SNTAGT come from the germline V gene. In DNA, the CDR3 is TGTGCCAGCGGTAGCGGCCACACAGATACGCAGTATTTT. Protein: CASGSGHTDTQYF.

The chain couples TRBV11-3 to TRBJ2-5; tentatively, D is TRBD1 (6 bases). The CDR3 has 15 amino acids. Germline loops: CDR1 SGHNT, CDR2 YENEEA. Trimming removed 4 bases from V and 1 base from J, with 13 bases in between. The CDR3 is CASSSSRDTQETQYF. For the CDR3, the DNA is TGTGCCAGCAGCTCGTCCCGGGACACCCAAGAGACCCAGTACTTC.

The V gene is TRBV19, the J gene TRBJ1-4, with a possible D match to TRBD1 (5 bases). With 5 bases removed from V and 6 bases from J, the gap between germline ends came to 16 bases. The CDR3 contains 15 residues. Germline loops: CDR1 LNHDA, CDR2 SQIVND (reference sequence). DNA for the CDR3: TGTGCCAGTAGTGACCTCAGGGATTGGGATGAAAAACTGTTTTTT. Its protein is CASSDLRDWDEKLFF. The complete variable domain, with remaining parts taken from reference TRBV19 and TRBJ1-4, reads DGGITQSPKYLFRKEGQNVTLSCEQNLNHDAMYWYRQDPGQGLRLIYYSQIVNDFQKGDIAEGYSVSREKKESFPLTVTSAQKNPTAFYLCASSDLRDWDEKLFFGSGTQLSVL.

Concerning this clone itself: Because it lacks the conserved phenylalanine or tryptophan at the end, this CDR3 is likely a read error. No DNA is shown, since the ends of the CDR3 on it are uncertain; the CDR3 is the one TCRdb lists. The chain uses TRBV10-3 and TRBJ2-7; the table's TRBD1 call for D was not verified on the DNA. The CDR3 has 15 amino acids, counting both end residues. CDR1 is ENHRY, CDR2 SYGVKD, per germline. The CDR3 reads CATSKRDRGLFWVVL.